This is a list of T cell receptor beta chains from one sample in a study of OX40 agonist ivuxolimab in advanced cancers. Here immunoSEQ multiplex PCR was the method, and the copy in TCRdb shows in-frame clones only, minus some. The data show under 65,000 clones, 84% seen once. This specimen was CD4+ or CD8+ T cells sorted from blood, taken in a trial of the OX40 agonist ivuxolimab. Receptors were obtained from an adult with an advanced solid tumor such as melanoma, head and neck, liver or kidney cancer. CDR3s include the opening cysteine and the closing phenylalanine or tryptophan. D genes are given only for firm matches. Expanded clones are given a class, and other clones once, few, many or no size at all.

v_call	clone_size	d_call	j_call	cdr3_aa	cdr3_nt
TRBV2	.	.	TRBJ1-5	CASLVKPQHQPQHF	TGTGCCAGCTTGGTTAAGCCACAGCATCAGCCCCAGCATTTT
TRBV6-1	.	.	TRBJ1-1	CASSGGHNTEAFF	TGTGCCAGCAGTGGGGGGCATAACACTGAAGCTTTCTTT
TRBV11-3	.	.	TRBJ2-7	CASSLGGTYEQYF	TGTGCCAGCAGCTTAGGGGGCACCTACGAGCAGTACTTC
TRBV5-1	.	TRBD2	TRBJ2-1	CASSLWTSGGAAGQSGEQFF	TGCGCCAGCAGCCTCTGGACTAGCGGGGGGGCCGCGGGCCAGAGCGGCGAGCAGTTCTTC
TRBV5-6	.	TRBD2	TRBJ2-5	CASSGGLGQTQYF	TGTGCCAGCAGCGGGGGACTAGGGCAGACCCAGTACTTC
TRBV28	.	.	TRBJ1-2	CASSSDIYGYTF	TGTGCCAGCAGTTCGGACATTTATGGCTACACCTTC
TRBV6-5	few	.	TRBJ2-2	CASSYYTGELFF	TGTGCCAGCAGTTACTACACCGGGGAGCTGTTTTTT
TRBV5-8	.	.	TRBJ1-6	CASSFLGLYNSPLHF	TGTGCCAGCAGCTTCTTGGGACTCTATAATTCACCCCTCCACTTT
TRBV4-2	.	.	TRBJ1-6	CASSREWGGNSPLHF	TGTGCCAGCAGCAGGGAATGGGGAGGGAATTCACCCCTCCACTTT
TRBV2	.	.	TRBJ2-7	CASSQGLGEQYF	TGTGCCAGCAGTCAGGGCCTTGGGGAGCAGTACTTC
TRBV4-2	.	.	TRBJ1-1	CASSQDVGTEAFF	TGTGCCAGCAGCCAGGATGTAGGGACTGAAGCTTTCTTT
TRBV5-1	.	TRBD1	TRBJ1-2	CASSSRQGAHGYTF	TGCGCCAGCAGCAGTCGACAGGGGGCGCATGGCTACACCTTC
TRBV19	.	.	TRBJ2-1	CASSIGRGPEQFF	TGTGCCAGTAGTATAGGGCGGGGGCCTGAGCAGTTCTTC
TRBV2	.	TRBD1	TRBJ1-3	CASSRTGAGNTIYF	TGTGCCAGCAGCCGGACAGGGGCTGGAAACACCATATATTTT
TRBV9	.	.	TRBJ2-7	CASNLMGRGYEQYF	TGTGCCAGCAACCTTATGGGCAGGGGCTACGAGCAGTACTTC
TRBV7-8	.	.	TRBJ1-3	CASSFDLGDTIYF	TGTGCCAGCAGCTTCGACTTGGGGGACACCATATATTTT
TRBV28	.	.	TRBJ2-1	CASSSPGSDPNEQFF	TGTGCCAGCAGTTCCCCTGGCAGTGACCCCAATGAGCAGTTCTTC
TRBV6-1	once	.	TRBJ1-6	CATLPPGTGNSPLHF	TGTGCCACCCTCCCGCCCGGGACGGGTAATTCACCCCTCCACTTT
TRBV2	.	.	TRBJ2-2	CASSEARNGELFF	TGTGCCAGCAGTGAAGCACGGAACGGGGAGCTGTTTTTT
TRBV11-3	.	.	TRBJ2-5	CASSLGGGASETQYF	TGTGCCAGCAGCCTTGGAGGGGGGGCAAGTGAGACCCAGTACTTC
TRBV6-6	.	.	TRBJ2-2	CASSYSAGPGTGELFF	TGTGCCAGCAGTTACTCGGCGGGGCCGGGGACCGGGGAGCTGTTTTTT
TRBV5-6	.	.	TRBJ1-1	CASSLVGGVKQNTEAFF	TGTGCCAGCAGCTTGGTGGGAGGGGTCAAACAGAACACTGAAGCTTTCTTT
TRBV7-9	.	TRBD1	TRBJ2-2	CASSRGGQGATGELFF	TGTGCCAGCAGCCGAGGGGGACAGGGGGCCACCGGGGAGCTGTTTTTT
TRBV11-3	.	.	TRBJ2-5	CASSEGMRQETQYF	TGTGCCAGCAGCGAGGGGATGAGACAAGAGACCCAGTACTTC
TRBV5-6	.	TRBD2	TRBJ2-2	CASRSGGVAGELFF	TGTGCCAGCAGGAGCGGGGGGGTGGCCGGGGAGCTGTTTTTT